This section outlines one TCR beta chain sequence together with its context. What it binds is not known. This entry comes from a study of T cell responses to AZD1222 COVID-19 vaccine. Study outcomes and limitations: Spike was spanned by vaccine-associated CD4 TCRs, with dominance at 160-218 and 743-854. It should be noted that donors were predominantly white British and more often female, and clonal diversity was possibly underestimated. Receipt of two AZD1222 doses was followed by a rise in Spike-specific TCR breadth and depth.

The length of the CDR3 is 13 residues. V was clipped by 6 bases and J by 5 bases, with 11 bases between them. Germline V gives CDR1 SNHLY, CDR2 FYNNEI. Profiling relied on immunoSEQ multiplex PCR, and the TCRdb table lists in-frame clones only, not all of them. The table lists over 120,000 clones, roughly 92% of them singletons. The J gene is TRBJ2-1, the V gene TRBV2; D is unclear. The sequences come from peripheral blood, collected on day 0 of AZD1222 vaccination. The receptor's source is an adult in good health. The DNA for the CDR3 is TGTGCCAGCAGCCCCCCCTACGACAATGAGCAGTTCTTC. Protein sequence: CASSPPYDNEQFF. Drawing the rest from reference TRBV2 and TRBJ2-1, the complete variable domain is EPEVTQTPSHQVTQMGQEVILRCVPISNHLYFYWYRQILGQKVEFLVSFYNNEISEKSEIFDDQFSVERPDGSNFTLKIRSTKLEDSAMYFCASSPPYDNEQFFGPGTRLTVL.